What follows are 22 T cell receptor beta chains derived from one specimen sequenced in a study of cytomegalovirus exposure and HLA in healthy donors. With 60 Vbeta and 13 Jbeta primers, the PCR was carried out. Repertoires were generated with immunoSEQ multiplex PCR, while TCRdb's copy carries only in-frame clones and drops some. Among roughly 220,000 clones listed, about two thirds were seen once. The sequenced sample consisted of PBMCs. The source of these receptors is a middle-aged man in good health and CMV-seropositive.

This clone has only a few counts. The rearrangement joins TRBV9 to TRBJ1-6; 7 bases are shared with TRBD1. There are 15 residues in the CDR3. Trimming removed 4 bases from V and 10 bases from J; junction bases left unmatched: 11. Germline V gene sequence: CDR1 SGDLS, CDR2 YYNGEE. CDR3 DNA: TGTGCCAGCAGCTCAACAGGGGATTCTGGGTCACCCCTCCACTTT. Translating gives CASSSTGDSGSPLHF.

CDR3 in amino acids: CASTHRQEFTGELFF. Here the CDR3 DNA reads TGCGCCAGCACCCACCGACAGGAGTTCACCGGGGAGCTGTTTTTT. The V and J genes are TRBV5-1 and TRBJ2-2, with D maybe TRBD1 (6 bases). The CDR3 has 15 amino acids. Per the germline V gene, CDR1 is SGHRS and CDR2 is YFSETQ. Trimming stripped 6 bases from V and 4 bases from J, with 16 bases between.

This sequence joins TRBV9 and TRBJ2-7, with 7 nucleotides matching TRBD2. CDR1 and CDR2 (germline): SGDLS, YYNGEE. The CDR3 has 15 residues. Losses at the gene ends were 0 bases for V and 0 bases for J; bases not matched to a gene: 3. The CDR3 protein is CASSVGAGLSYEQYF. Written as DNA, the CDR3 is TGTGCCAGCAGCGTAGGAGCGGGACTCTCCTACGAGCAGTACTTC.

This chain links TRBV7-9 with TRBJ1-6; maybe TRBD1 (5 bases). This CDR3 spans 15 amino acids. The V end was cut by 4 bases, the J end by 9 bases, with 16 bases between. The germline CDR1 and CDR2 sequences are SEHNR and FQNEAQ (reference sequence). The CDR3 region is CASSSLVGPTSPLHF. The CDR3 DNA follows: TGTGCCAGCAGCTCTCTCGTGGGGCCAACTTCACCCCTCCACTTT.

This clone was detected once. The genes are TRBV5-8 and TRBJ2-7; weak D call: TRBD1 (6 bases). V was clipped by 1 base and J by 0 bases, with 8 bases between them. CDR1 SGHTS and CDR2 YDEGEE come from the germline V gene. This CDR3 is 14 amino acids long. The CDR3 spells CASSLTGSSYEQYF. DNA of the CDR3: TGTGCCAGCAGCTTGACAGGGAGCTCCTACGAGCAGTACTTC.

The chain is built from TRBV13 and TRBJ2-7; 7 bases agree with TRBD1. This CDR3 spans 15 amino acids. CDR1 is PRHDT and CDR2 is FYEKMQ in the germline V gene (reference sequence). The V and J ends lost 4 bases and 2 bases, in that order; junction bases with no gene match: 8. The CDR3 reads CASSSRQGLPYEQYF. The CDR3 nucleotides read TGTGCCAGCAGCTCCCGACAGGGCCTTCCCTACGAGCAGTACTTC. The full variable domain, completed using reference TRBV13 and TRBJ2-7, is AAGVIQSPRHLIKEKRETATLKCYPIPRHDTVYWYQQGPGQDPQFLISFYEKMQSDKGSIPDRFSAQQFSDYHSELNMSSLELGDSALYFCASSSRQGLPYEQYFGPGTRLTVT.

The chain carries TRBV5-6 and TRBJ2-5, with TRBD1 matching 10 bases. The germline V gene encodes CDR1 SGHDT and CDR2 YYEEEE. With V trimmed by 7 bases and J by 7 bases, 7 bases remained unmatched. This CDR3 spans 13 amino acids. The CDR3 DNA follows: TGTGCCAGCTTAGGACAGGGGGACGGGACCCAGTACTTC. Translation: CASLGQGDGTQYF.

This clone was found a few times. The chain carries TRBV19 and TRBJ1-5; possibly TRBD1 for D (5 bases). This CDR3 has 16 amino acids. The ends were cut back, 9 bases at V and 4 bases at J, with 22 bases in the middle. Per germline, CDR1 LNHDA and CDR2 SQIVND (reference sequence). CDR3 amino acids: CASTMDAQGLNQPQHF. In DNA, the CDR3 is TGTGCCAGCACCATGGATGCCCAGGGACTTAATCAGCCCCAGCATTTT.

This chain joins TRBV28 and TRBJ2-3, with a weak D call TRBD2 (6 bases). The CDR3 is 15 residues long. CDR1 and CDR2 (germline): MDHEN, SYDVKM. The V end was cut by 6 bases, the J end by 3 bases, with 16 bases between. CDR3 sequence (DNA): TGTGCCAGCAGCCCGCGGGGAGTGGGTACAGATACGCAGTATTTT. Translating it yields CASSPRGVGTDTQYF.

This clone was found a few times. The rearrangement joins TRBV5-5 to TRBJ2-1; D is unclear. CDR1 is SGHKS, CDR2 YYEKEE, per germline (reference sequence). The CDR3 runs to 12 residues. The germline V and J ends were trimmed by 4 bases and 8 bases, with 10 bases remaining between them. The CDR3 nucleotides are TGTGCCAGCAGCGGCCTGGTGGATGAGCAGTTCTTC. This translates into CASSGLVDEQFF.

The chain uses TRBV7-8 and TRBJ2-1, with D perhaps matching TRBD2 (7 bases). The V end was cut by 4 bases, the J end by 9 bases, with 25 bases between. Looked up from germline, CDR1 is SGHVS and CDR2 is FQNEAQ. This CDR3 contains 17 residues. CDR3 in DNA: TGTGCCAGCAGCTCCTACCGGGCGGGGGCCCGCCGAGTTGAGCAGTTCTTC. Its protein is CASSSYRAGARRVEQFF.

The CDR3 region has the DNA TGCGCCAGCAGCCAAGATTCAATCGGCTACACCTTC. Amino acids: CASSQDSIGYTF. The chain uses TRBV4-1 and TRBJ1-2; no clear D gene. The germline V gene encodes CDR1 MGHRA and CDR2 YSYEKL. This CDR3 spans 12 amino acids. Trimming cost V 0 bases and J 8 bases, with 7 bases left between them.

This clone has just one count. CDR3 amino acids: CASSIRGPPGNYGYTF. CDR3 sequence (DNA): TGTGCCAGTAGTATCAGGGGCCCCCCCGGTAACTATGGCTACACCTTC. This sequence joins TRBV19 and TRBJ1-2; D may be TRBD1 (6 bases). Between the trimmed V and J ends, which lost 3 bases and 1 base, there was a span of 15 bases. The length of the CDR3 is 16 residues. Germline CDR1 LNHDA, CDR2 SQIVND (reference sequence).

The genes are TRBV28 and TRBJ1-2, with TRBD1 as a possible D gene (5 bases). The germline gives CDR1 MDHEN, CDR2 SYDVKM. V was trimmed by 1 base and J by 8 bases, leaving 8 bases between them. The CDR3 spans 12 residues. The CDR3 bases are TGTGCCAGCAGTTTATTGGAGGGGGGCTACACCTTC. Encoded protein: CASSLLEGGYTF.

The genes are TRBV5-1 and TRBJ1-1; 9 bases are shared with TRBD1. J gave up 5 bases and V 2 bases, and 7 bases lay outside the gene matches. The CDR3 is made up of 15 amino acids. Germline CDR1 reads SGHRS; CDR2 reads YFSETQ. CDR3 protein: CASSFQGQGGTEAFF. Here the CDR3 DNA reads TGCGCCAGCAGCTTTCAGGGACAGGGAGGTACTGAAGCTTTCTTT.

The chain carries TRBV2 and TRBJ2-2; D ambiguous. This CDR3 has 12 amino acids. V was shortened by 6 bases and J by 7 bases, with 9 bases between the two germline ends. Germline V gene lookup returns CDR1 SNHLY and CDR2 FYNNEI. The CDR3 DNA is TGTGCCAGCAGCCACCCAGACGGGGAGCTGTTTTTT. Translation gives CASSHPDGELFF.

There are a few counts of this clone. The rearrangement joins TRBV9 to TRBJ2-5; TRBD2 matches at 8 bases. J lost 5 bases, V lost 0 bases, and 9 bases had no gene match. The CDR3 contains 16 residues. Per germline, CDR1 SGDLS and CDR2 YYNGEE. The CDR3 DNA follows: TGTGCCAGCAGCGTAGACGGGCGGGGGGTCTTGGAGACCCAGTACTTC. It yields the protein CASSVDGRGVLETQYF.

V is TRBV20-1 and J is TRBJ1-1, with no clear D. V lost 1 base, J lost 8 bases, and 8 bases lay in between. CDR3 length: 11 residues. The V gene's germline CDR1 is DFQATT and CDR2 SNEGSKA (reference sequence). CDR3 coding DNA: TGCAGTGCTAGAGTTGCGGGGGAAGCTTTCTTT. It yields the protein CSARVAGEAFF.

As DNA, the CDR3 is TGTGCCAGCAGCTCCGGGAGGATAATTCTTGGGTCTGTTGCTTACGAGCAGTACTTC. As protein: CASSSGRIILGSVAYEQYF. The chain uses TRBV11-2 and TRBJ2-7, with 7 bases matching TRBD2. The CDR3 length is 19 residues. V was pared by 4 bases and J by 4 bases, with 22 bases of the junction left unmatched. CDR1 and CDR2 (germline): SGHAT, FQNNGV.

This clone was counted a few times. The V call is TRBV4-3, the J call TRBJ2-4, with D possibly being TRBD1 (6 bases). Trimming cost V 1 base and J 9 bases, with 10 bases left between them. This CDR3 is built from 13 residues. From germline, CDR1 is LGHNA and CDR2 YSLEER. The CDR3 region is CASSQARGGIQYF. CDR3 DNA: TGCGCCAGCAGCCAAGCCAGGGGTGGCATTCAGTACTTC.

The chain recombines TRBV5-1 with TRBJ2-7; TRBD1 aligns across 11 bases. From germline, CDR1 is SGHRS and CDR2 YFSETQ. The CDR3 runs 20 residues. V shed 1 base and J 2 bases; nucleotides not matched to a gene: 17. The CDR3 loop reads CASSLYGGQGGLLLPYEQYF. CDR3 DNA sequence: TGCGCCAGCAGCTTGTACGGGGGACAGGGGGGTCTACTTCTTCCCTACGAGCAGTACTTC.

This clone was recorded once. The CDR3 DNA reads TGTGCCAGCAGCTTAGGTCGCCCAGATAATTCACCCCTCCACTTT. It specifies CASSLGRPDNSPLHF. The genes are TRBV7-9 and TRBJ1-6; D gene ambiguous. Trimming cost V 1 base and J 5 bases, with 9 bases left between them. CDR1 and CDR2 (germline): SEHNR, FQNEAQ (reference sequence). The CDR3 spans 15 residues.